The clone carrying this TCR beta chain turned up a few times. Its antigen is as yet unknown. Assay: immunoSEQ multiplex PCR; the TCRdb copy retains only in-frame clones and omits some. The sample yields 20,000 or so clones, around 80% seen once. Trimming cost V 6 bases and J 2 bases, with 12 bases left between them. The V gene's germline CDR1 is ENHRY and CDR2 SYGVKD. This CDR3 is built from 14 residues. This entry comes from a study of OX40 agonist ivuxolimab in advanced cancers. Study in general: Earlier treatment with anti-PD-1, anti-PD-L1 or anti-CTLA-4 was permitted, and roughly 42% had received some. Two cutaneous melanoma patients and one hepatocellular carcinoma patient, three in all, had partial responses.

Points from the study as a whole: At 0.1 to 3.0 mg/kg, clonal expansion of CD4+ and CD8+ blood T cells had occurred by week 6.

The clonotype was recovered from an adult with an advanced solid tumor such as melanoma, head and neck, liver or kidney cancer. The chain joins TRBV10-3 to TRBJ2-3; D might be TRBD2 (6 bases). The specimen was CD4+ or CD8+ T cells sorted from blood, collected in a trial of the OX40 agonist ivuxolimab. CDR3 nucleotides: TGTGCCATCAGGGTGGGAGGCCCCACAGATACGCAGTATTTT. Translated, it gives CAIRVGGPTDTQYF.